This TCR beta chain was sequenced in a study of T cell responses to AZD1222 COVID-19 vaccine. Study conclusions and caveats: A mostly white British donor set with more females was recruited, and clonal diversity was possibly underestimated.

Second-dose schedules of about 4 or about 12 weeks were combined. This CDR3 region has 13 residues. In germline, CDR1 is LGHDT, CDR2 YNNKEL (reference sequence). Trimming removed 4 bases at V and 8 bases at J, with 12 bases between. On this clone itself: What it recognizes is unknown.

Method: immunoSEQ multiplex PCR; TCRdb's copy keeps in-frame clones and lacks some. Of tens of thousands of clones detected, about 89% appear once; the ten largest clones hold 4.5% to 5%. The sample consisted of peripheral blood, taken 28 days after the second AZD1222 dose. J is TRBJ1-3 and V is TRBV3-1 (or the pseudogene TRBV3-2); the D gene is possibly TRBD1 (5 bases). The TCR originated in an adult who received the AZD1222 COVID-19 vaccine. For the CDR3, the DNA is TGTGCCAGCAGCCCGTGGGGGGTAGACACCATATATTTT. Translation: CASSPWGVDTIYF.